This TCR beta chain came from a study of early T cells in non-severe SARS-CoV-2 infection. The overall study: The authors sequenced bulk RNA from unsorted whole blood, leaving chains unpaired. Findings of the study overall: A preference for anti-spike CD8 responses marked VDJdb matching, which missed private and CD4 specificities.

Attachment of unique molecular identifiers to individual cDNA molecules was performed. TCRdb redid the calling of the 5' RACE reads with MiXCR, one entry per CDR3 protein. The sample yields roughly 75,000 distinct CDR3 sequences, about 12% seen once. This clonotype has just a few counts. The antigen is unknown. Losses at the gene ends were 6 bases for V and 10 bases for J; bases not matched to a gene: 6. CDR3 length: 13 amino acids. Per the germline V gene, CDR1 is SQVTM and CDR2 is ANQGSEA. This chain links TRBV29-1 with TRBJ2-1; 13 positions match TRBD2. What was sequenced was whole blood. The TCR comes from an adult who was a healthcare worker with PCR-confirmed SARS-CoV-2 infection or an uninfected control (not recorded which). CDR3 nucleotide sequence: TGCAGCGTCGCACTAGCGGGAGGGCGAGAGCAGTTCTTC. It translates to CSVALAGGREQFF.